This T cell receptor beta chain was observed in a study of blood T cell repertoires in COVID-19. The overall study: Some COVID-19 samples were acute and others convalescent; all came from the United States, Italy and Spain. PBMCs, B-cell-depleted T cells, or T cells provided the cDNA or gDNA that made up the material.

As handled by the study authors: Reference gene primer amplification gave nucleated cell count estimates. Libraries were prepared by immunoSEQ multiplex PCR; TCRdb keeps only in-frame clonotypes and omits some of them. The DNA gave D and trimming, while V, J and clone size come from that table. The sample lists 150,000 to 200,000 clones; 84% were seen once. Germline loops: CDR1 ENHRY, CDR2 SYGVKD. This CDR3 comprises 13 residues. Between the trimmed V and J ends, which lost 7 bases and 4 bases, there was a span of 14 bases. This chain joins TRBV10-3 and TRBJ2-7, with a possible D match to TRBD1 (5 bases). The receptor was isolated from a man between 18 and 29 years old with active or convalescent COVID-19. Sequencing was carried out using peripheral blood. Here the CDR3 reads CAIMGPQGYEQYF. The CDR3 bases are TGTGCCATCATGGGCCCCCAGGGTTACGAGCAGTACTTC.